These 20 T cell receptor beta chains share one sample of origin, sequenced in a study of T cell responses to AZD1222 COVID-19 vaccine. Repertoires were generated with immunoSEQ multiplex PCR, while TCRdb's copy carries only in-frame clones and drops some. The table lists 150,000 or so clones, roughly 87% of them singletons. The sample in question was peripheral blood, obtained on day 0 of AZD1222 vaccination. The source of these receptors is an adult in good health.

The chain links TRBV15 to TRBJ2-1; D may be TRBD1 (6 bases). The CDR3 consists of 14 residues. The V gene lost 1 base and the J gene lost 4 bases, with 8 bases spanning the gap. CDR1 is LNHNV and CDR2 is YYDKDF in the germline V gene (reference sequence). The CDR3 loop is CATSRAGQYNEQFF. The CDR3, as DNA: TGTGCCACCAGCAGAGCCGGACAGTACAATGAGCAGTTCTTC.

The genes are TRBV6-5 and TRBJ1-6; D uncertain. The CDR3 runs 15 residues. Trimming removed 1 base at V and 7 bases at J, with 11 bases between. Germline CDR1 MNHEY, CDR2 SVGAGI. CDR3 nucleotide sequence: TGTGCCAGCAGTTACTGGGTTTTCGGGAATTCACCCCTCCACTTT. Translating it yields CASSYWVFGNSPLHF.

The chain carries TRBV24-1 and TRBJ2-2; perhaps TRBD2 as D (6 bases). The germline V gene has CDR1 KGHDR and CDR2 SFDVKD. The CDR3 runs 16 residues. Trimming took off 3 bases at V and 5 bases at J, with 15 bases between the two ends. CDR3 in DNA: TGTGCCACCAGTGATGCTGGGGAGGAGATTACCGGGGAGCTGTTTTTT. This gives the protein CATSDAGEEITGELFF.

The chain couples TRBV9 to TRBJ2-2; 8 bases line up with TRBD1. The CDR3 is made up of 16 amino acids. CDR1 is SGDLS and CDR2 is YYNGEE in the germline V gene. The trim removed 2 bases at V and 4 bases at J, leaving 7 bases unmatched. DNA for the CDR3: TGTGCCAGCAGCGTCCGACACACAGGGGGCACCGGGGAGCTGTTTTTT. Its translation: CASSVRHTGGTGELFF.

This sequence joins TRBV5-8 and TRBJ1-2, with TRBD1 identical over 7 bases. From germline, CDR1 is SGHTS and CDR2 YDEGEE. The junction had 4 bases not matched to a gene; V was cut back by 0 bases and J by 8 bases. The CDR3 consists of 13 residues. The CDR3 nucleotides read TGTGCCAGCAGCTTGGACGAGACAGGGGGCTACACCTTC. This encodes CASSLDETGGYTF. Full variable domain (missing parts from reference TRBV5-8 and TRBJ1-2): EAGVTQSPTHLIKTRGQQATLRCSPISGHTSVYWYQQALGLGLQFLLWYDEGEERNRGNFPPRFSGRQFPNYSSELNVNALELEDSALYLCASSLDETGGYTFGSGTRLTVV.

The rearrangement links TRBV6-5 to TRBJ1-2; 9 bases align to TRBD1. Looked up from germline, CDR1 is MNHEY and CDR2 is SVGAGI. The CDR3 has 13 residues. The V gene end was trimmed by 5 bases and the J gene end by 11 bases; junction bases not matched to a gene: 9. The CDR3 DNA sequence: TGTGCCAGCAGTAAGGGGGACAGGGCCTCATACACCTTC. It translates to CASSKGDRASYTF.

V usage is TRBV29-1 and J usage is TRBJ2-1; 10 nucleotides line up with TRBD2. The trim removed 1 base at V and 8 bases at J, leaving 5 bases unmatched. CDR3 length: 14 residues. Germline V lookup: CDR1 SQVTM, CDR2 ANQGSEA. In DNA, the CDR3 is TGCAGCGTTGAAGGTCTAGCGGGGGACGATGAGCAGTTCTTC. This sequence encodes CSVEGLAGDDEQFF.

The chain combines TRBV14 with TRBJ1-1; 7 nucleotides agree with TRBD1. This CDR3 spans 15 amino acids. Germline V lookup: CDR1 SGHDN, CDR2 FVKESK. Trimming cost V 1 base and J 1 base; bases outside gene matches: 3. The CDR3 protein is CASSQGQGRNTEAFF. The CDR3 DNA is TGTGCCAGCAGCCAAGGACAGGGTAGGAACACTGAAGCTTTCTTT.

The V call is TRBV15, the J call TRBJ1-1, with D maybe TRBD1 (5 bases). The CDR3 totals 16 residues. Trimming pared 5 bases from V and 0 bases from J, leaving 16 bases between. Germline V gene data show CDR1 as LNHNV and CDR2 as YYDKDF (reference sequence). The CDR3 sequence: CATSGGFGGMNTEAFF. The DNA for the CDR3 is TGTGCCACCAGCGGGGGTTTCGGAGGCATGAACACTGAAGCTTTCTTT.

This chain links TRBV3-1 (or the pseudogene TRBV3-2) with TRBJ2-2; TRBD2 matches at 11 bases. The CDR3 extends over 15 amino acids. The V gene's germline CDR1 is LGHDT and CDR2 YNNKEL (reference sequence). With 4 bases clipped from V and 6 bases from J, the junction kept 4 bases outside the gene matches. In nucleotides, the CDR3 is TGTGCCAGCAGCCCCTGGACTAGCGGGCCCGGGGAGCTGTTTTTT. Its translation is CASSPWTSGPGELFF.

V gene TRBV23-1 combines with J gene TRBJ2-4; TRBD1 might be the D (6 bases). TRBV23-1 is an ORF; its function is uncertain. Deletions cut 6 bases from V and 6 bases from J, with 18 bases between. This CDR3 has 15 amino acids. CDR3 residues: CASSDPLDRGNIQYF. The CDR3 DNA is TGCGCCAGCAGCGACCCTTTGGACAGAGGAAACATTCAGTACTTC.

V and J are TRBV10-3 and TRBJ2-3; 8 bases line up with TRBD2. The CDR3 is made up of 14 amino acids. Germline loops: CDR1 ENHRY, CDR2 SYGVKD. Losses at the gene ends were 5 bases for V and 6 bases for J; bases not matched to a gene: 7. In DNA form, the CDR3 reads TGTGCCATCAGTCAGACTAGCGCCAGCGATACGCAGTATTTT. Its translation is CAISQTSASDTQYF.

J is TRBJ2-1 and V is TRBV5-1, with no clear D. CDR1 is SGHRS and CDR2 is YFSETQ in the germline V gene. Trimming took 0 bases from V and 0 from J, leaving 7 bases between them. The CDR3 loop spans 15 amino acids. CDR3 sequence reads: CASSLGWSSYNEQFF. In nucleotides, the CDR3 is TGCGCCAGCAGCTTGGGCTGGAGCTCCTACAATGAGCAGTTCTTC.

This clone has just a few counts. This chain connects TRBV6-5 to TRBJ2-2, with D tentatively TRBD1 (6 bases). This CDR3 is 15 amino acids long. Germline CDR1 is MNHEY and CDR2 is SVGAGI. V lost 5 bases and J lost 3, with 13 bases in between. CDR3 in amino acids: CASSPGVGDTGELFF. In DNA form, the CDR3 reads TGTGCCAGCAGTCCAGGGGTGGGGGACACCGGGGAGCTGTTTTTT.

The chain carries TRBV6-2 or TRBV6-3 and TRBJ1-2, with D unresolved. Germline CDR1 MNHEY, CDR2 SVGEGT. The CDR3 has 12 amino acids. V lost 6 bases and J lost 5, with 10 bases in between. Here the CDR3 DNA reads TGTGCCAGCAGCCCAGACTCTTATGGCTACACCTTC. It yields the protein CASSPDSYGYTF.

J is TRBJ2-1 and V is TRBV10-3; TRBD2 matches at 7 bases. The CDR3 extends over 14 amino acids. Germline CDR1 ENHRY, CDR2 SYGVKD. V gave up 3 bases and J gave up 4 bases; unmatched junction bases: 3. In nucleotides, the CDR3 is TGTGCCATCAGTGACAGCGGGGCTTACAATGAGCAGTTCTTC. The encoded protein is CAISDSGAYNEQFF.

The chain joins TRBV28 to TRBJ2-3; D uncertain. The CDR3 runs 15 residues. The germline V gene has CDR1 MDHEN and CDR2 SYDVKM. Between the trimmed V and J ends, which lost 6 bases and 1 base, there was a span of 14 bases. Here the CDR3 reads CASRTPRTGTDTQYF. CDR3 in DNA: TGTGCCAGCAGGACCCCTAGAACTGGCACAGATACGCAGTATTTT.

The chain recombines TRBV20-1 with TRBJ2-3, with 7 nucleotides matching TRBD2. Germline V gene lookup returns CDR1 DFQATT and CDR2 SNEGSKA (reference sequence). The CDR3 is 16 amino acids. Trimming took 3 bases from V and 3 from J; bases not matched to a gene: 12. This chain's CDR3 is CSASIYAGVWTDTQYF. The CDR3 bases are TGCAGTGCTAGTATTTATGCGGGAGTTTGGACAGATACGCAGTATTTT.

The V and J genes are TRBV4-3 and TRBJ1-2; D might be TRBD1 (5 bases). The germline V gene encodes CDR1 LGHNA and CDR2 YSLEER. Trimming stripped 4 bases from V and 2 bases from J, with 14 bases between. The CDR3 consists of 15 residues. CDR3 bases: TGCGCCAGCAGCCCATCCTCTACAGGAAACTATGGCTACACCTTC. Amino acids: CASSPSSTGNYGYTF.

The chain is built from TRBV11-2 and TRBJ1-2; D unresolved. CDR3 size: 15 residues. The V end lost 5 bases, the J end lost 2 bases, and 15 bases lay between the germline ends. Germline assignment: CDR1 SGHAT and CDR2 FQNNGV. This chain's CDR3 is CASSPRLQLNYGYTF. In DNA, the CDR3 is TGTGCCAGCAGCCCACGACTACAGCTAAACTATGGCTACACCTTC.